This T cell receptor beta chain stems from a study of OX40 agonist ivuxolimab in advanced cancers. Background on the whole study: Ivuxolimab was an agonistic, fully human IgG2 monoclonal antibody directed against OX40 (CD134), a costimulatory receptor. Among the approximately 50 dose-escalation patients, about 20 had hepatocellular carcinoma, about 15 melanoma, 9 renal cell carcinoma and 9 head and neck cancer. Intravenous ivuxolimab was administered to patients every 2 weeks at six dose levels: 0.01, 0.1, 0.3, 1.5, 3 and 10 mg/kg. Partial responses occurred in three dose-escalation patients: two with cutaneous melanoma and one with hepatocellular carcinoma. The purpose of peripheral TCRbeta sequencing was to test whether ivuxolimab changed TCR sequence diversity and led to clonal T-cell expansion. Patients were allowed to have had prior anti-PD-1, anti-PD-L1 or anti-CTLA-4 therapy, and about 40% of the dose-escalation patients had been treated with checkpoint inhibitors. The paper reports the monotherapy dose-escalation portion (N of about 50 patients) of the phase I ivuxolimab trial. In the dose-escalation cohort, around four fifths of patients were male, and the mean age was around 65 years with a range of roughly 23 to 79. Results the study describes overall, beyond this receptor: At doses from 0.1 to 3.0 mg/kg, clonal expansion was seen in both CD4+ and CD8+ blood T cells between baseline and week 6. The antigen specificity of the peripheral T cells that underwent clonal expansion was not determined. In partial responders in the 0.1-3.0 mg/kg groups, normalized peripheral clonal expansion was found to be among the lowest, especially among CD8+ T cells. Low levels of normalized T-cell clonal expansion were also seen in some nonresponding patients. On average, CD8+ T cells showed more expanded clones than CD4+ T cells after ivuxolimab.

Genomic DNA was extracted from sorted cells for sequencing of the TCRbeta CDR3 region. The immunoSEQ Assay was used for sequencing of TCRbeta CDR3 regions. This is the immuneACCESS table as TCRdb keeps it, with only in-frame sequences that have V and J called. A part of the clones is gone; compared with another copy, unresolved V genes explain less than half, and the rest is unexplained. For this sample there are about 52,000 clones; 70% to 90% appear just once. The ten largest clones add up to around 15% of the sample. The germline V gene (reference sequence) sets CDR1 to MNHEY and CDR2 to SMNVEV. From the cysteine through the phenylalanine, the CDR3 covers 14 amino acids. Only CDR3 DNA is held: 42 bases, read in frame from base 1. The junction carries 13 bases between V and J, which are trimmed by 5 bases and 4 bases respectively. The trial excluded patients who had a history of autoimmune disease or were on systemic immunosuppression. Peripheral blood for TCR sequencing was collected from all dose cohorts at baseline, on cycle 4 day 1, and on cycle 7 day 1. The samples were drawn from a first-in-human, open-label, multicenter phase I dose-escalation trial of ivuxolimab. Adults with locally advanced or metastatic head and neck squamous cell, hepatocellular, melanoma or renal cell carcinoma were enrolled in the trial. Before TCR sequencing, CD4+ and CD8+ T cells were separately sorted from peripheral blood.

With respect to this clone: Its antigen is still unknown. The sample holds no much larger clone one base away, and base qualities are not on file.

The sequencing used CD4+ or CD8+ T cells sorted from blood, collected in a trial of the OX40 agonist ivuxolimab. The receptor comes from an adult with an advanced solid tumor such as melanoma, head and neck, liver or kidney cancer. The receptor chain draws on TRBV27 and TRBJ2-3, with TRBD2 perhaps the D gene, on 5 matching bases. The CDR3 region: CASSPSVAPDTQYF. The bases read TGTGCCAGCAGTCCCTCTGTAGCGCCAGATACGCAGTATTTT.